This T cell receptor (beta chain) was recovered during a study of long-term antiretroviral therapy in people with HIV. Study as a whole: A decade or so separates the oldest specimens from the later 2015 immediate-ART recommendation. The study's findings and limits: Clones that had undergone expansion before ART dominated the repertoire at all time points.

Germline V lookup: CDR1 SEHNR, CDR2 FQNEAQ (reference sequence). This CDR3 is built from 14 residues. V was pared by 2 bases and J by 3 bases, with 3 bases of the junction left unmatched. The immunoSEQ assay was v3.0, run at survey level. Using immunoSEQ multiplex PCR, the repertoire was profiled, and TCRdb retains in-frame clones only, with some absent. The table lists 16,000 or so clones, roughly 85% of them singletons. On this clone: The antigen is undetermined.

Held in samples before DNA extraction were roughly 1-10 million cryopreserved PBMC. The sequencing used unsorted PBMCs, collected 0.5 years after starting antiretroviral therapy. The V call is TRBV7-9, the J call TRBJ2-5; 7 bases align to TRBD2. The origin of this receptor is a woman in her forties with HIV. The CDR3 region has the DNA TGTGCCAGCAGCTTACGCGCGGGAGAAGAGACCCAGTACTTC. This gives the protein CASSLRAGEETQYF. The full variable domain, in which reference TRBV7-9 and TRBJ2-5 provide the parts outside the CDR3, is DTGVSQNPRHKITKRGQNVTFRCDPISEHNRLYWYRQTLGQGPEFLTYFQNEAQLEKSRLLSDRFSAERPKGSFSTLEIQRTEQGDSAMYLCASSLRAGEETQYFGPGTRLLVL.